The clone carrying this TCR beta chain was seen many times. The antigen remains undetermined. CDR3 length: 16 amino acids. Trimming pared 1 base from V and 0 bases from J, leaving 13 bases between. Germline V CDR1 and CDR2: MGHRA, YSYEKL. TCRdb processed the 5' RACE reads anew with MiXCR; each CDR3 protein has one entry. The data hold around 300,000 distinct CDR3 sequences, with roughly 13% observed a single time. The sample is drawn from a study of T-cell memory formation after mild COVID-19. Regarding the study as a whole: CD4+ contracting clones were mainly CM and EM; CD8+ ones, EMRA.

The clonotype comes from a man between 18 and 35 years old who had mild COVID-19 (a few samples of this study predate the infection). Cell type and time point are not known. The V gene is TRBV4-1, the J gene TRBJ2-7; unclear D gene. The material sequenced was PBMCs or a T cell subset sorted from them (not recorded which). Written as DNA, the CDR3 is TGCGCCAGCAGCCAAGGTTTTCGAACCCGCTCCTACGAGCAGTACTTC. Encoded protein: CASSQGFRTRSYEQYF.